The rows below give T cell receptor beta chains drawn from one sample of a study of cytomegalovirus exposure and HLA in healthy donors. Assay used: immunoSEQ multiplex PCR; TCRdb lists only in-frame clones, some missing. The repertoire holds 200,000 or so clones, with around 84% as singletons. The material sequenced was PBMCs. The receptors come from a man aged 18 to 30 in good health and CMV-seropositive. CDR3s include the opening cysteine and the closing phenylalanine or tryptophan. The D gene is left open where the match is weak. Rows give clone size only sometimes, using once, few, many, or a class for an expanded clone.

TRBJ2-7	TRBV30	.	TRBD1	CAWSLDRGHEQYF	TGTGCCTGGAGTCTGGACAGGGGCCACGAGCAGTACTTC
TRBJ2-7	TRBV7-3	once	.	CASSPGAGPYEQYF	TGTGCCAGCAGCCCGGGAGCGGGCCCCTACGAGCAGTACTTC
TRBJ1-2	TRBV28	.	.	CASSLRRGSGYTF	TGTGCCAGCAGCCTACGGAGGGGCTCAGGCTACACCTTC
TRBJ2-2	TRBV7-9	few	.	CASSLWVGDTGELFF	TGTGCCAGCAGCCTATGGGTCGGAGACACCGGGGAGCTGTTTTTT
TRBJ2-7	TRBV29-1	few	TRBD1	CSVEGDSYEQYF	TGCAGCGTTGAAGGGGACAGCTACGAGCAGTACTTC
TRBJ2-7	TRBV6-7	.	.	CASSYPKGLSYEQYF	TGTGCCAGCAGTTACCCTAAGGGGTTGTCTTACGAGCAGTACTTC
TRBJ1-5	TRBV30	.	.	CAWSSRPGVHQPQHF	TGTGCCTGGAGTTCACGACCGGGTGTCCATCAGCCCCAGCATTTT
TRBJ2-1	TRBV4-1	.	TRBD2	CASLLAPSSYNEQFF	TGCGCCAGCTTACTAGCGCCAAGCTCCTACAATGAGCAGTTCTTC
TRBJ2-1	TRBV7-9	once	TRBD2	CASSQVLAGYNEQFF	TGTGCCAGCAGCCAAGTACTAGCGGGATACAATGAGCAGTTCTTC
TRBJ2-7	TRBV19	.	.	CATATLRTASYEQYF	TGTGCCACCGCTACTTTAAGGACAGCCTCCTACGAGCAGTACTTC
TRBJ2-7	TRBV27	.	.	CASSFGGGEQYF	TGTGCCAGCAGTTTCGGGGGTGGCGAGCAGTACTTC
TRBJ2-1	TRBV9	.	.	CASSVGSGYNEQFF	TGTGCCAGCAGCGTAGGTAGCGGTTACAATGAGCAGTTCTTC
TRBJ2-1	TRBV14	once	TRBD2	CASSQDPRPSGYNEQFF	TGTGCCAGCAGCCAAGATCCTCGGCCTAGCGGATACAATGAGCAGTTCTTC
TRBJ2-7	TRBV18	.	.	CASSPLTGSIQDF	TGTGCCAGCTCACCACTGACCGGGAGTATACAGGACTTC
TRBJ2-1	TRBV19	.	TRBD2	CASSLGLAVGGEQFF	TGTGCCAGTAGCCTGGGACTAGCGGTAGGGGGTGAGCAGTTCTTC
TRBJ1-2	TRBV5-5	.	.	CASSRGTGISNYGYTF	TGTGCCAGCAGCCGCGGTACGGGGATATCTAACTATGGCTACACCTTC
TRBJ2-6	TRBV30	.	TRBD1	CASGTGPSSGANVLTF	TGTGCCTCCGGGACAGGGCCAAGCTCTGGGGCCAACGTCCTGACTTTC
TRBJ1-2	TRBV5-6	.	.	CASSAGDYGYTF	TGTGCCAGCAGCGCGGGCGACTACGGCTACACCTTC
TRBJ2-1	TRBV7-2	.	TRBD2	CASSSVAGSNYNEQFF	TGTGCCAGCAGCTCGGTAGCGGGATCAAACTACAATGAGCAGTTCTTC
TRBJ1-5	TRBV28	.	TRBD1	CASFQQGGGQPQHF	TGTGCCAGCTTTCAACAGGGGGGCGGTCAGCCCCAGCATTTT
TRBJ2-1	TRBV4-1	.	TRBD1	CASSQSPGDRRKFF	TGCGCCAGCAGCCAAAGCCCGGGGGACAGGAGAAAGTTCTTC
TRBJ1-2	TRBV6-1	few	.	CASSEPGSNYGYTF	TGTGCCAGCAGTGAACCAGGGTCTAACTATGGCTACACCTTC
TRBJ1-5	TRBV5-1	.	TRBD1	CASSQWGTGGDQPQHF	TGCGCCAGCTCACAGTGGGGGACAGGGGGCGATCAGCCCCAGCATTTT
TRBJ2-3	TRBV7-2	.	TRBD2	CASSPPGLAGGTDTQYF	TGTGCCAGCAGTCCCCCGGGACTAGCGGGAGGGACAGATACGCAGTATTTT
TRBJ2-4	TRBV27	.	TRBD1	CASSLWGGVTGVGIQYF	TGTGCCAGCAGTTTATGGGGCGGGGTGACAGGGGTGGGCATTCAGTACTTC
TRBJ1-2	TRBV27	.	TRBD1	CASQGANGGGYTF	TGTGCCAGTCAGGGGGCCAATGGCGGGGGCTACACCTTC
TRBJ2-1	TRBV28	once	TRBD2	CASSWTSGSLQFF	TGTGCCAGCAGTTGGACTAGCGGGAGTCTTCAGTTCTTC
TRBJ2-7	TRBV6-5	.	.	CASTKGRGSYEQYF	TGTGCCAGCACCAAGGGCAGGGGTTCCTACGAGCAGTACTTC
TRBJ1-1	TRBV4-1	.	.	CASSQRGTEAFF	TGCGCCAGCAGCCAACGAGGGACTGAAGCTTTCTTT